One and the same sample provided the 9 T cell receptor beta chains below, sequenced in a study. TCRdb re-derived calls from the RT-PCR reads in MiXCR, one entry per CDR3 protein. The table shows more than 550,000 distinct CDR3 sequences, with about 14% occurring only once. Sequencing input: memory CD4+ T cells from blood. These receptors were obtained from a female donor in good health, serving as a healthy control.

This clonotype was counted only a few times. The V call is TRBV24-1, the J call TRBJ2-3; D could derive from TRBD1 or TRBD2 (5 bases each). The germline V and J ends were trimmed by 3 bases and 2 bases, with 11 bases remaining between them. Germline V gene lookup returns CDR1 KGHDR and CDR2 SFDVKD. CDR3 size: 15 residues. DNA for the CDR3: TGTGCCACCAGTGATGGGGACCCAGACACAGATACGCAGTATTTT. It translates to CATSDGDPDTDTQYF.

This chain connects TRBV20-1 to TRBJ2-3; TRBD1 or TRBD2 may be the D gene (5 bases each). Trimming left V 0 bases short and J 1 base short, with 11 bases between. The CDR3 sequence is 15 residues long. Germline lookup yields CDR1 DFQATT and CDR2 SNEGSKA (reference sequence). CDR3 region: CSARDLRGRTDTQYF. In DNA form, the CDR3 reads TGCAGTGCTAGAGATCTTCGGGGCCGCACAGATACGCAGTATTTT.

This clonotype was observed many times. Germline and junction disagree at one end, which may indicate a read error. V usage is TRBV12-3 or TRBV12-4 and J usage is TRBJ1-1; D possibly corresponds to TRBD1 (5 bases). The CDR3 sequence is 13 residues long. The CDR3 region has the DNA TGCGCCAGCAGCTTGTGGGGGGGCACTGAAGCTTTCTTT. The encoded protein is CASSLWGGTEAFF.

The V and J genes are TRBV20-1 and TRBJ1-4; possibly TRBD1 for D (5 bases). V was pared by 6 bases and J by 8 bases, with 13 bases between. CDR1 and CDR2 (germline): DFQATT, SNEGSKA (reference sequence). The CDR3 loop spans 12 amino acids. CDR3 nucleotide sequence: TGCAGTGCCACCGGGGCTGACGAAAAACTGTTTTTT. Its translation is CSATGADEKLFF.

The chain is built from TRBV7-9 and TRBJ1-5; D is perhaps TRBD1 (5 bases). The CDR3 loop spans 16 amino acids. V shed 1 base and J shed 6 bases, with 16 bases lying between them. CDR1 is SEHNR and CDR2 is FQNEAQ in the germline V gene (reference sequence). The CDR3 sequence is CASSLGGGVEGQPQHF. The DNA for the CDR3 is TGTGCCAGCAGCTTAGGGGGAGGGGTTGAGGGTCAGCCCCAGCATTTT.

This clonotype was observed a few times. The chain links TRBV15 to TRBJ1-6; TRBD1 aligns across 8 bases. This CDR3 spans 15 amino acids. CDR1 is LNHNV, CDR2 YYDKDF, per germline (reference sequence). Unmatched junction bases numbered 6, after V lost 3 bases and J lost 8 bases. CDR3 loop: CATSSRTGFDSPLHF. In nucleotides, the CDR3 is TGTGCCACCAGCAGCCGGACAGGGTTTGATTCACCCCTCCACTTT.

The rearrangement links TRBV5-1 to TRBJ2-3, with 12 bases matching TRBD2. J lost 5 bases, V lost 2 bases, and 6 bases had no gene match. The CDR3 extends over 16 amino acids. CDR1 and CDR2 (germline): SGHRS, YFSETQ. CDR3 sequence: CASSLRTSGIGDTQYF. The CDR3, as DNA: TGCGCCAGCAGCTTAAGGACTAGCGGGATCGGAGATACGCAGTATTTT.

This clonotype was recorded a few times. The J gene is TRBJ2-1, the V gene TRBV6-1; no definite D call. This CDR3 comprises 13 residues. CDR1 MNHNS and CDR2 SASEGT come from the germline V gene. The V gene lost 3 bases and the J gene lost 7 bases, with 10 bases spanning the gap. CDR3: CASSDLVSNEQFF. The CDR3 bases are TGTGCCAGCAGTGATTTGGTTTCGAATGAGCAGTTCTTC.

This clonotype was seen only a few times. The V and J genes are TRBV28 and TRBJ2-2, with D perhaps matching TRBD2 (6 bases). The length of the CDR3 is 12 residues. V was cut by 6 bases and J by 7 bases, with 9 bases left in between. Looked up from germline, CDR1 is MDHEN and CDR2 is SYDVKM. CDR3 sequence reads: CASRTAGGELFF. The CDR3, as DNA: TGTGCCAGCAGGACAGCGGGCGGGGAGCTGTTTTTT.